Listed below are T cell receptor beta chains from one sample, sequenced in a study of blood T cell repertoires in COVID-19. The assay was immunoSEQ multiplex PCR, and TCRdb's table has in-frame clones only and misses some. There are about 430,000 clones in the sample; about 87% occur only once, and more than 0.7% lies in the top ten. The source material was peripheral blood. The receptor source for this set is a man younger than 35 with COVID-19, enrolled during active disease. Each CDR3 is given with its conserved first and last residue. The D gene is left open where the match is weak.

J,V,D,CDR3
TRBJ1-6,TRBV21-1,NA,CASRQIPGQGAYNSPLHF
TRBJ2-1,TRBV5-1,NA,CASSIDKSRNEQFF
TRBJ2-7,TRBV2,TRBD2,CAGTGLEGEQYF
TRBJ2-7,TRBV9,NA,CASSVADGYEQYF
TRBJ1-1,TRBV10-1,NA,CASSDRSRADSTEAFF
TRBJ2-7,TRBV11-3,NA,CASSTGLPLTYEQYF
TRBJ1-1,TRBV2,NA,CASSSQQWNEAFF
TRBJ2-3,TRBV9,TRBD2,CASNLAGGDTQYF
TRBJ1-6,TRBV6-6,TRBD1,CASREQGARSPLHF
TRBJ2-7,TRBV14,NA,CASSHLTRVYEQYF
TRBJ2-5,TRBV6-2/TRBV6-3,NA,CASSYPGETQYF
TRBJ2-2,TRBV18,NA,CASSPSQSPGLNTGELFF
TRBJ1-6,TRBV25-1,TRBD1,CASSEWNRGGNSPLHF
TRBJ2-3,TRBV9,NA,CASSAGPEADTQYF
TRBJ1-2,TRBV6-5,TRBD1,CASITSRDRAYGYTF
TRBJ2-7,TRBV11-3,NA,CASDRLATSYEQYF
TRBJ2-3,TRBV3-1/TRBV3-2,TRBD2,CASSHSVAGGTDTQYF
TRBJ2-7,TRBV6-5,NA,CAIIDTVPYEQYF
TRBJ1-5,TRBV7-8,NA,CASSWNRVQPQHF
TRBJ1-5,TRBV5-5,TRBD1,CASSRILTGNSNQPQHF
TRBJ2-1,TRBV7-9,TRBD2,CASRSGLAWSSYNEQFF
TRBJ1-2,TRBV12-3/TRBV12-4,TRBD1,CASSSTGASGYTF
TRBJ2-1,TRBV3-1/TRBV3-2,NA,CASSPREFGNEQFF
TRBJ2-7,TRBV6-5,NA,CASSPNSYEQYF
TRBJ2-7,TRBV18,TRBD1,CASSEQGGEQYF
TRBJ1-1,TRBV4-2,NA,CASSPIPRTIAAEAFF
TRBJ1-1,TRBV27,NA,CASIQITHLMNTEAFF
TRBJ1-4,TRBV7-2,NA,CASSLAPQGGEKLFF
TRBJ1-2,TRBV6-1,NA,CASSKQGYGYTF
TRBJ1-6,TRBV12-5,NA,CASGLVAGAFRSPLHF
TRBJ2-7,TRBV5-1,TRBD1,CASSKIRQGNHEQYF
TRBJ2-7,TRBV2,TRBD1,CASRQRTGSTYEQYF
TRBJ2-1,TRBV5-1,TRBD2,CASSSSGSYYNEQFF
TRBJ2-1,TRBV11-2,NA,CASSSGSSYNEQFF
TRBJ1-1,TRBV6-6,NA,CASSYSSGTYTEAFF
TRBJ1-5,TRBV19,NA,CASSIGGGQPQHF
TRBJ2-5,TRBV7-6,NA,CASSPSSGAETQYF
TRBJ1-5,TRBV6-5,NA,CASSPLGGTNQPQHF
TRBJ2-7,TRBV19,TRBD1,CASSLRTGQGYEQYF
TRBJ2-7,TRBV5-5,NA,CASSLLPTGTEQYF
TRBJ1-2,TRBV11-3,NA,CASSPQGLGGYTF
TRBJ1-4,TRBV18,NA,CASSPGREKLFF
TRBJ2-1,TRBV5-8,TRBD1,CASSRNPGTGVYNEQFF
TRBJ2-3,TRBV5-1,NA,CASSFNRDTDTQYF
TRBJ2-3,TRBV6-6,NA,CASSYGAGALTDTQYF
TRBJ1-5,TRBV5-1,TRBD1,CASSPQGASGQPQHF
TRBJ1-2,TRBV5-1,NA,CASSLEAGFGLDGYTF
TRBJ1-1,TRBV7-9,TRBD1,CASSLTGAGTEAFF
TRBJ1-6,TRBV3-1/TRBV3-2,NA,CASSPSNSPLHF
TRBJ1-2,TRBV6-5,TRBD1,CASSYSDRRGHGYTF
TRBJ1-1,TRBV3-1/TRBV3-2,NA,CASSQDRYVNTEAFF
TRBJ1-2,TRBV5-1,NA,CASSLDSVLGYTF
TRBJ2-3,TRBV2,TRBD2,CASSVSGGYTQYF
TRBJ2-1,TRBV5-6,TRBD2,CASSSDPGGVTYNEQFF
TRBJ2-2,TRBV6-2/TRBV6-3,TRBD2,CASSYRLAGASGELFF
TRBJ1-2,TRBV12-3/TRBV12-4,TRBD1,CASSRQGWGYTF
TRBJ2-1,TRBV9,TRBD2,CASSPMGLADEQFF
TRBJ2-5,TRBV12-3/TRBV12-4,NA,CASSFSPQETQYF